The 20 T cell receptor beta chains listed next were all sequenced from one sample in a study of spatial heterogeneity in lung cancer (dated by TCRdb to about 2019). The time point label for this specimen denotes: blood at routine non-recurrence follow-up after resection. Receptor libraries were prepared by 5' RACE. The run used a NextSeq 500. TCRdb itself trimmed the public reads at Q25 with fastp, ran MiXCR and retained productive beta chains. Each CDR3 protein gets just one entry, which takes the most common genes and DNA from the rows behind it. Recorded for this sample are about 20,000 distinct CDR3 sequences; under 10% of them occurred a single time. The top ten clonotypes cover roughly 20% of the sample. Here the sequenced sample was PBMCs, taken at follow-up. These receptors were taken from a male donor with early-stage non-small cell lung cancer.

The table lists this clonotype with many counts. This sequence joins TRBV2 and TRBJ2-1, with D tentatively TRBD2 (6 bases). Trimming removed 3 bases at V and 4 bases at J, with 13 bases between. Per the germline V gene, CDR1 is SNHLY and CDR2 is FYNNEI. The CDR3 totals 15 residues. As DNA, the CDR3 is TGTGCCAGCAGTGATGAGCTAGCGCTTTACAATGAGCAGTTCTTC. Protein sequence: CASSDELALYNEQFF.

The chain carries TRBV14 and TRBJ1-2; a possible D gene is TRBD1 (5 bases). V lost 2 bases, J lost 4 bases, and 11 bases lay in between. The CDR3 has 14 residues. Germline V CDR1 and CDR2: SGHDN, FVKESK. In DNA form, the CDR3 reads TGTGCCAGCAGCCAAATCAGGGCCAGCTATGGCTACACCTTC. As protein: CASSQIRASYGYTF.

Points on this clonotype: Mismatch with germline at one junction end may stem from a read error. The chain is built from TRBV28 and TRBJ2-7, with TRBD1 identical over 7 bases. The CDR3 is made up of 15 amino acids. Germline V gene sequence: CDR1 MDHEN, CDR2 SYDVKM. The CDR3 loop reads CASRGTVQLSYEKYF. DNA for the CDR3: TGTGCCAGCAGAGGGACAGTCCAGTTGTCCTACGAGAAGTACTTC.

In this sample, this clonotype turned up a few times. The V call is TRBV10-2, the J call TRBJ2-7; D may match TRBD1 or TRBD2 (5 bases each). Germline values: CDR1 WSHSY, CDR2 SAAADI. The CDR3 consists of 14 residues. Between the trimmed V and J ends, which lost 7 bases and 2 bases, there was a span of 15 bases. The CDR3 sequence is CASKPGRRTYEQYF. In DNA, the CDR3 is TGCGCCAGCAAACCGGGACGTAGAACCTACGAGCAGTACTTC.

This clonotype was counted at least ten times. This rearrangement joins TRBV20-1 to TRBJ2-7, with D perhaps given as TRBD1 or TRBD2 (5 bases each). Germline V gene sequence: CDR1 DFQATT, CDR2 SNEGSKA (reference sequence). This CDR3 has 14 amino acids. V lost 3 bases and J 3 bases, leaving 15 bases between the germline ends. CDR3 sequence reads: CSARGPHLVYEQYF. DNA for the CDR3: TGCAGTGCTAGGGGACCACACCTCGTCTACGAGCAGTACTTC.

This clonotype has a count of ten or more. The chain employs TRBV10-3 and TRBJ2-3; the D gene is possibly TRBD2 (6 bases). The length of the CDR3 is 13 residues. Germline V gives CDR1 ENHRY, CDR2 SYGVKD. V was clipped by 8 bases and J by 1 base, with 10 bases between them. For the CDR3, the DNA is TGTGCCATCGGGACGGGGGGCACAGATACGCAGTATTTT. Translating it yields CAIGTGGTDTQYF.

In this sample, this clonotype turned up many times. V gene TRBV28 combines with J gene TRBJ2-1; D unclear. Germline loops: CDR1 MDHEN, CDR2 SYDVKM. V was trimmed by 3 bases and J by 5 bases, leaving 8 bases between them. CDR3 length equals 13 residues. In DNA, the CDR3 is TGTGCCAGCAGTTTTGGGCCAGACAATGAGCAGTTCTTC. Protein product: CASSFGPDNEQFF.

This clonotype showed up many times. J is TRBJ2-7 and V is TRBV2; D remains ambiguous. This CDR3 region has 15 residues. The germline gives CDR1 SNHLY, CDR2 FYNNEI. Between the trimmed V and J ends, which lost 3 bases and 1 base, there was a span of 13 bases. The DNA of the CDR3 is TGTGCCAGCAGTGAGCCCCGAACGCAGTCCTACGAGCAGTACTTC. Its protein product is CASSEPRTQSYEQYF. The entire variable domain, with the rest obtained from reference TRBV2 and TRBJ2-7, is as follows: EPEVTQTPSHQVTQMGQEVILRCVPISNHLYFYWYRQILGQKVEFLVSFYNNEISEKSEIFDDQFSVERPDGSNFTLKIRSTKLEDSAMYFCASSEPRTQSYEQYFGPGTRLTVT.

The chain joins TRBV18 to TRBJ2-3; 10 nucleotides agree with TRBD2. The J segment lost 0 bases and the V segment lost 3 bases, leaving 9 bases of the junction unmatched. Germline-derived CDR1 and CDR2 are KGHSH and LQKENI. The length of the CDR3 is 18 residues. The CDR3 nucleotides read TGTGCCAGCTCACCGGAGAGTAGCGGGGGGCCTAGCACAGATACGCAGTATTTT. It codes for CASSPESSGGPSTDTQYF.

This clonotype came up many times. V and J are TRBV7-6 and TRBJ2-3; 11 positions match TRBD1. CDR1 and CDR2 from the germline V gene are SGHVS and FNYEAQ. There are 17 residues in the CDR3. V shed 5 bases and J 4 bases; nucleotides not matched to a gene: 11. CDR3 sequence reads: CASSAGQGAKWADTQYF. CDR3 coding DNA: TGTGCCAGCAGCGCCGGACAGGGGGCTAAATGGGCAGATACGCAGTATTTT.

The V gene is TRBV20-1, the J gene TRBJ2-1; 14 bases are a match to TRBD2. The CDR3 has 17 residues. Germline V gene sequence: CDR1 DFQATT, CDR2 SNEGSKA (reference sequence). V lost 4 bases, J lost 0 bases, and 5 bases stayed unmatched. The CDR3 DNA follows: TGCAGTGCTAAGACTAGCGGGGGGGTAAGCTCCTACAATGAGCAGTTCTTC. Translating it yields CSAKTSGGVSSYNEQFF.

This clonotype came up many times. The chain carries TRBV29-1 and TRBJ2-1; D uncertain. The V end lost 3 bases, the J end lost 12 bases, and 12 bases lay between the germline ends. Germline loops: CDR1 SQVTM, CDR2 ANQGSEA. The CDR3 has 11 amino acids. As DNA, the CDR3 is TGCAGCGTTGATGACGGTTGGATGCAGTTCTTC. Encoded protein: CSVDDGWMQFF.

V gene TRBV6-1 combines with J gene TRBJ1-5, with 9 bases that match TRBD1. The CDR3 extends over 15 amino acids. The junction had 8 bases not matched to a gene; V was cut back by 6 bases and J by 5 bases. Germline CDR1 and CDR2: MNHNS and SASEGT. Here the CDR3 reads CASRHPGQGYQPQHF. CDR3 DNA: TGTGCCAGCAGGCATCCGGGACAGGGCTATCAGCCCCAGCATTTT.

This clonotype was detected ten times or more. The rearrangement links TRBV20-1 to TRBJ2-7, with 10 bases lining up with TRBD2. Germline CDR1 is DFQATT and CDR2 is SNEGSKA (reference sequence). Trimming removed 8 bases from V and 1 base from J; junction bases left unmatched: 5. The CDR3 length is 13 residues. CDR3 in amino acids: CSPSLAGSYEQYF. CDR3 sequence (DNA): TGCAGTCCTTCACTAGCGGGGTCCTACGAGCAGTACTTC.

This clonotype was seen repeatedly, ten times or more. This sequence joins TRBV13 and TRBJ1-1; TRBD1 is a possible D gene (5 bases). V lost 5 bases and J lost 11, with 12 bases in between. The CDR3 consists of 11 residues. The V gene's germline CDR1 is PRHDT and CDR2 FYEKMQ (reference sequence). CDR3 DNA: TGTGCCAGCAGCGACAGAAGGGTCGCTTTCTTT. This translates into CASSDRRVAFF.

This clonotype has ten or more counts. CDR3 sequence (DNA): TGTGCCAGCAGTACAACACTCGGGGGCACTGAAGCTTTCTTT. This gives the protein CASSTTLGGTEAFF. The rearrangement uses TRBV28 and TRBJ1-1; D possibly corresponds to TRBD1 (5 bases). Germline lookup yields CDR1 MDHEN and CDR2 SYDVKM. V was pared by 5 bases and J by 4 bases, with 14 bases between. The length of the CDR3 is 14 residues.

About this clonotype: This may stem from a read error, because a much larger clone lies one nucleotide away. V gene TRBV29-1 combines with J gene TRBJ2-1; no reliable D call. CDR1 is SQVTM, CDR2 ANQGSEA, per germline. The length of the CDR3 is 11 residues. The CDR3 protein is CSVDDGWMQLF. DNA of the CDR3: TGCAGCGTTGATGACGGTTGGATGCAGCTCTTC.

This clonotype appeared many times. CDR3 DNA sequence: TGCGCCAGCAGCTGGGACTCTGCCGAGCAGTACTTC. Translation: CASSWDSAEQYF. The chain carries TRBV5-1 and TRBJ2-7, with D maybe TRBD2 (6 bases). CDR3 length: 12 amino acids. Between the trimmed V and J ends, which lost 3 bases and 6 bases, there was a span of 10 bases. The germline V gene encodes CDR1 SGHRS and CDR2 YFSETQ.

There are many counts of this clonotype. This rearrangement joins TRBV6-4 to TRBJ2-1; 9 bases are a match to TRBD2. The length of the CDR3 is 15 residues. Germline CDR1 reads MRHNA; CDR2 reads SNTAGT. Trimming at V came to 0 bases and at J to 6 bases, leaving 3 bases not matched to a gene. CDR3 nucleotide sequence: TGTGCCAGCAGTGACTCGACTAGCGGAAGCAATGAGCAGTTCTTC. It yields the protein CASSDSTSGSNEQFF.

This chain uses TRBV5-4 with TRBJ2-3; TRBD2 matches at 12 bases. Germline CDR1 SGHNT, CDR2 YYREEE (reference sequence). Trimming at V came to 3 bases and at J to 1 base, leaving 3 bases not matched to a gene. This CDR3 is 16 amino acids long. CDR3 coding DNA: TGTGCCAGCAGCTCTGGACTAGCGGGGCGCACAGATACGCAGTATTTT. It codes for CASSSGLAGRTDTQYF.